The 30 T cell receptor beta chains in this list originate from one sample, sequenced in a study of PD-1 blockade in classical Hodgkin lymphoma (dated by TCRdb to the early 2020s). The time point label for this specimen denotes: cycle 1 day 1 (C1D1), immediately before nivolumab initiation. Relapse after autologous stem cell transplantation had occurred in all trial patients, and cohorts A, B and C were distinguished by prior brentuximab vedotin exposure. The library came from the immunoSEQ multiplex PCR assay. In TCRdb, the immuneACCESS table is reduced to in-frame sequences with V and J assigned. These tables do not hold every clone; where another copy was compared, an unresolved V gene accounts for under half, and the others remain unexplained. The sample includes about 84,000 clones, with approximately 91% observed a single time. The top ten clonotypes cover about 20% of the sample. The sequencing here drew on peripheral blood mononuclear cells (PBMCs), taken at baseline. These receptors originate from a human donor with classical Hodgkin lymphoma.

The V call is TRBV19, the J call TRBJ2-7; D possibly matches TRBD1 or TRBD2 (5 bases each). V gave up 3 bases and J gave up 0 bases, with 12 bases separating them. The length of the CDR3 is 15 residues. Germline assignment: CDR1 LNHDA and CDR2 SQIVND (reference sequence). The CDR3 DNA is TGTGCCAGTAGTATGAGGGGCCTTAGCTCCTACGAGCAGTACTTC. It translates to CASSMRGLSSYEQYF.

This clone was seen more than once but under ten times. The chain uses TRBV6-5 and TRBJ1-1; D remains unclear. V was trimmed by 0 bases and J by 4 bases, leaving 6 bases between them. CDR1 is MNHEY, CDR2 SVGAGI, per germline. This CDR3 is built from 13 residues. Here the CDR3 reads CASSYSTSTEAFF. CDR3 coding DNA: TGTGCCAGCAGTTACTCCACGAGCACTGAAGCTTTCTTT.

The chain is built from TRBV5-4 and TRBJ2-1; 7 bases align to TRBD2. V lost 6 bases to trimming and J lost 0 bases; unmatched junction nucleotides: 6. In germline, CDR1 is SGHNT, CDR2 YYREEE (reference sequence). The CDR3 totals 15 residues. CDR3 sequence reads: CASIRAGDSYNEQFF. In DNA form, the CDR3 reads TGTGCCAGCATCCGGGCGGGGGACTCCTACAATGAGCAGTTCTTC.

The CDR3: CASRFAGVNTEAFF. The DNA of the CDR3 is TGTGCCAGCAGGTTTGCGGGGGTCAACACTGAAGCTTTCTTT. V gene TRBV5-4 combines with J gene TRBJ1-1; the D gene is possibly TRBD1 (5 bases). Trimming shortened V by 5 bases and J by 2 bases, and 13 bases separated the two germline ends. The CDR3 is 14 amino acids. CDR1 is SGHNT, CDR2 YYREEE, per germline (reference sequence).

The chain couples TRBV20-1 to TRBJ2-5; no clear D. The V and J ends lost 5 bases and 7 bases respectively, with 11 bases between them. The length of the CDR3 is 11 residues. From germline, CDR1 is DFQATT and CDR2 SNEGSKA (reference sequence). CDR3 coding DNA: TGCAGTGCTTTCCTTGACCTGACCCAGTACTTC. Residues: CSAFLDLTQYF.

The chain carries TRBV27 and TRBJ1-3; perhaps TRBD1 as D (5 bases). V lost 1 base and J lost 4, with 8 bases in between. Germline assignment: CDR1 MNHEY and CDR2 SMNVEV (reference sequence). This CDR3 has 14 amino acids. As DNA, the CDR3 is TGTGCCAGCAGTTTATGGGGACGAGGAAACACCATATATTTT. Translation gives CASSLWGRGNTIYF.

The CDR3 nucleotides are TGTGCCAGCTCACCACCGGGAGGAGTGGGGTACGAGCAGTACTTC. It encodes CASSPPGGVGYEQYF. The chain combines TRBV18 with TRBJ2-7; the D gene is possibly TRBD2 (6 bases). There are 15 residues in the CDR3. Germline V gives CDR1 KGHSH, CDR2 LQKENI. Trimming stripped 0 bases from V and 4 bases from J, with 13 bases between. The full variable domain, with the rest looked up from reference TRBV18 and TRBJ2-7, is NAGVMQNPRHLVRRRGQEARLRCSPMKGHSHVYWYRQLPEEGLKFMVYLQKENIIDESGMPKERFSAEFPKEGPSILRIQQVVRGDSAAYFCASSPPGGVGYEQYFGPGTRLTVT.

The chain combines TRBV6-5 with TRBJ1-2; no clear D gene. The germline V gene has CDR1 MNHEY and CDR2 SVGAGI. CDR3 length equals 16 residues. V was shortened by 3 bases and J by 0 bases, with 14 bases between the two germline ends. CDR3 nucleotide sequence: TGTGCCAGCAGTTATTGGTCAGCGGCGTCTAACTATGGCTACACCTTC. Translation gives CASSYWSAASNYGYTF.

The J gene is TRBJ2-7, the V gene TRBV30; D remains unclear. V lost 5 bases and J lost 4, with 9 bases in between. This CDR3 spans 11 amino acids. Per the germline V gene, CDR1 is GTSNPN and CDR2 is SVGIG (reference sequence). This CDR3 is CAWGPQYEQYF. The CDR3 nucleotides read TGTGCCTGGGGCCCCCAGTACGAGCAGTACTTC.

V usage is TRBV2 and J usage is TRBJ2-5, with a weak D call TRBD1 (6 bases). V lost 9 bases and J lost 2, with 16 bases in between. This CDR3 spans 14 amino acids. Per the germline V gene, CDR1 is SNHLY and CDR2 is FYNNEI. The CDR3 is CASAQGFGQETQYF. The CDR3 DNA follows: TGTGCCAGTGCCCAGGGGTTCGGACAAGAGACCCAGTACTTC.

This chain uses TRBV4-1 with TRBJ1-3; TRBD1 might be the D (5 bases). Deletions cut 4 bases from V and 0 bases from J, with 19 bases between. The CDR3 runs to 18 residues. Germline CDR1 and CDR2: MGHRA and YSYEKL. The CDR3 reads CASSPTEIGHFSGNTIYF. CDR3 nucleotide sequence: TGCGCCAGCAGCCCTACTGAAATCGGACACTTCTCTGGAAACACCATATATTTT.

This clone was recorded only once. The CDR3 loop reads CASSLDSYGYTF. The CDR3 bases are TGTGCCAGCAGCTTAGACAGCTATGGCTACACCTTC. The gene calls are TRBV13 and TRBJ1-2; D remains unclear. The CDR3 extends over 12 amino acids. V shed 1 base and J shed 4 bases, with 4 bases lying between them. Per the germline V gene, CDR1 is PRHDT and CDR2 is FYEKMQ (reference sequence).

J is TRBJ1-1 and V is TRBV7-9; unclear D gene. The CDR3 consists of 15 residues. CDR1 is SEHNR, CDR2 FQNEAQ, per germline (reference sequence). The germline V and J ends were trimmed by 1 base and 2 bases, with 11 bases remaining between them. The CDR3 sequence: CASSLEPVINTEAFF. For the CDR3, the DNA is TGTGCCAGCAGCTTAGAACCCGTAATTAACACTGAAGCTTTCTTT.

In DNA form, the CDR3 reads TGTGCCAGCAGCAAGACAGCATATTCGAGCTCCTACGAGCAGTACTTC. Its translation is CASSKTAYSSSYEQYF. The rearrangement joins TRBV27 to TRBJ2-7; tentative D call: TRBD1 (5 bases). With 6 bases removed from V and 0 bases from J, the gap between germline ends came to 18 bases. Germline values: CDR1 MNHEY, CDR2 SMNVEV (reference sequence). The CDR3 is 16 amino acids.

As concerns this clone: This is likely a read error, given that the CDR3 carries no conserved phenylalanine or tryptophan at its end. The DNA is left out, because the CDR3 cannot be placed on it with certainty; the CDR3 is given as TCRdb lists it. This chain uses TRBV11-2 with TRBJ2-7; whether TRBD2, the table's D call, matches the DNA was not checked. The CDR3 region is 12 residues in length, termini included. The V gene's germline CDR1 is SGHAT and CDR2 FQNNGV. CDR3 loop: CASSPTLGLWHL.

The chain links TRBV4-1 to TRBJ1-5, with D unclear. The germline gives CDR1 MGHRA, CDR2 YSYEKL. V lost 3 bases and J 0 bases, leaving 15 bases between the germline ends. The CDR3 consists of 17 residues. The CDR3: CASSQEERRYSNQPQHF. DNA for the CDR3: TGCGCCAGCAGCCAGGAGGAGAGGCGGTATAGCAATCAGCCCCAGCATTTT.

The J gene is TRBJ2-1, the V gene TRBV4-1; D unresolved. This CDR3 is built from 12 residues. Per the germline V gene, CDR1 is MGHRA and CDR2 is YSYEKL. V lost 0 bases and J 7 bases, leaving 4 bases between the germline ends. The CDR3 spells CASSQDHNEQFF. The CDR3 DNA reads TGCGCCAGCAGCCAAGACCATAATGAGCAGTTCTTC.

V gene TRBV7-9 combines with J gene TRBJ2-1; 12 positions agree with TRBD2. After removal of 0 bases from V and 2 bases from J, the junction contained 5 bases not matched to a gene. Per germline, CDR1 SEHNR and CDR2 FQNEAQ (reference sequence). The CDR3 loop spans 18 amino acids. In nucleotides, the CDR3 is TGTGCCAGCAGCTTAGCGCCTAGCGGGAGGGCCGCCTACAATGAGCAGTTCTTC. Protein product: CASSLAPSGRAAYNEQFF.

The rearrangement uses TRBV14 and TRBJ2-3; 13 bases map to TRBD2. Germline V lookup: CDR1 SGHDN, CDR2 FVKESK. The CDR3 has 21 amino acids. Losses at the gene ends were 4 bases for V and 4 bases for J; bases not matched to a gene: 20. The CDR3 loop is CASSPLGGLAGVSVGPDTQYF. CDR3 in DNA: TGTGCCAGCAGCCCTTTGGGTGGACTAGCGGGAGTGTCAGTCGGACCAGATACGCAGTATTTT.

The chain uses TRBV19 and TRBJ2-7, with 8 bases matching TRBD1. The junction had 7 bases not matched to a gene; V was cut back by 7 bases and J by 2 bases. The CDR3 has 14 amino acids. The germline V gene encodes CDR1 LNHDA and CDR2 SQIVND (reference sequence). Here the CDR3 reads CASKTGQGTYEQYF. DNA of the CDR3: TGTGCCAGTAAGACCGGACAGGGCACCTACGAGCAGTACTTC.

V is TRBV5-1 and J is TRBJ1-2; D gene uncertain. From germline, CDR1 is SGHRS and CDR2 YFSETQ. This CDR3 region has 16 residues. V was cut by 2 bases and J by 2 bases, with 16 bases left in between. CDR3 loop: CASSFHVLFENYGYTF. DNA of the CDR3: TGCGCCAGCAGCTTCCACGTTCTGTTTGAGAACTATGGCTACACCTTC. Full variable domain (outside the CDR3, taken from reference TRBV5-1 and TRBJ1-2): KAGVTQTPRYLIKTRGQQVTLSCSPISGHRSVSWYQQTPGQGLQFLFEYFSETQRNKGNFPGRFSGRQFSNSRSEMNVSTLELGDSALYLCASSFHVLFENYGYTFGSGTRLTVV.

The V call is TRBV4-2, the J call TRBJ2-7; D is perhaps TRBD1 (5 bases). CDR3 length: 14 residues. Between the trimmed V and J ends, which lost 3 bases and 3 bases, there was a span of 12 bases. Germline CDR1 is LGHNA and CDR2 is YNFKEQ. CDR3 amino acids: CASSQGPVSYEQYF. Here the CDR3 DNA reads TGTGCCAGCAGCCAGGGGCCGGTGAGCTACGAGCAGTACTTC.

The chain uses TRBV20-1 and TRBJ2-1; D gene uncertain. This CDR3 contains 11 residues. The germline CDR1 and CDR2 sequences are DFQATT and SNEGSKA (reference sequence). The V end lost 5 bases, the J end lost 7 bases, and 9 bases lay between the germline ends. In DNA form, the CDR3 reads TGCAGTGCTTTTCTGGGGAATGAGCAGTTCTTC. Its protein product is CSAFLGNEQFF.

The rearrangement links TRBV11-3 to TRBJ2-5; D is ambiguous. With 5 bases removed from V and 5 bases from J, the gap between germline ends came to 12 bases. This CDR3 contains 13 residues. Germline CDR1 and CDR2: SGHNT and YENEEA. The CDR3 region is CASSPMGLETQYF. The CDR3 DNA sequence: TGTGCCAGCAGCCCTATGGGCTTGGAGACCCAGTACTTC.

The V and J genes are TRBV11-1 and TRBJ2-1; 8 bases are shared with TRBD2. The CDR3 has 15 residues. Germline values: CDR1 SGHAT, CDR2 FQDESV (reference sequence). Trimming removed 5 bases from V and 4 bases from J; junction bases left unmatched: 7. The CDR3 DNA is TGTGCCAGCAGCCCAAGCGGCGGGAGGTACAATGAGCAGTTCTTC. Its translation is CASSPSGGRYNEQFF.

J is TRBJ1-1 and V is TRBV6-5; possible D gene TRBD1, 6 bases. The V gene's germline CDR1 is MNHEY and CDR2 SVGAGI. Trimming took 4 bases from V and 6 from J, leaving 12 bases between them. The CDR3 runs 13 residues. The CDR3 region has the DNA TGTGCCAGCAGTTCAAACAAGGGGGCTGAAGCTTTCTTT. It encodes CASSSNKGAEAFF.

Note on this clone: The sample has other DNA sequences that encode this CDR3 too. The chain joins TRBV2 to TRBJ1-1, with 8 bases identical to TRBD1. Germline CDR1 SNHLY, CDR2 FYNNEI. This CDR3 is built from 14 residues. With V trimmed by 4 bases and J by 5 bases, 6 bases remained unmatched. The CDR3 sequence is CASSVQGGSTEAFF. As DNA, the CDR3 is TGTGCCAGCAGTGTACAGGGGGGAAGTACTGAAGCTTTCTTT.

CDR3 nucleotide sequence: TGTGCCAGCAGCGTCGACGGGGGCGGGCTGACTGAAGCTTTCTTT. This encodes CASSVDGGGLTEAFF. The genes are TRBV5-6 and TRBJ1-1; tentatively, D is TRBD1 (6 bases). This CDR3 comprises 15 residues. Trimming took off 4 bases at V and 5 bases at J, with 18 bases between the two ends. From germline, CDR1 is SGHDT and CDR2 YYEEEE.

The chain is built from TRBV13 and TRBJ2-2; D is unclear. Germline CDR1 PRHDT, CDR2 FYEKMQ (reference sequence). V lost 3 bases to trimming and J lost 3 bases, with 14 bases between them. The CDR3 loop spans 16 amino acids. CDR3 residues: CASSLFPTRHTGELFF. The CDR3 DNA reads TGTGCCAGCAGCTTGTTTCCGACTCGGCACACCGGGGAGCTGTTTTTT.

This chain links TRBV6-6 with TRBJ1-3; no definite D call. This CDR3 is 13 amino acids long. V lost 7 bases and J lost 9, with 16 bases in between. Germline V gives CDR1 MNHNY, CDR2 SVGAGI (reference sequence). CDR3 DNA: TGTGCCAGCAATTTGATGGAGTCGGCCACCATATATTTT. The encoded protein is CASNLMESATIYF.